The 32 T cell receptor beta chains presented below share a single source sample, sequenced in a study of blood T cell repertoires in COVID-19. Here immunoSEQ multiplex PCR was the method, and the copy in TCRdb shows in-frame clones only, minus some. Of some 200,000 clones in the sample, 75% to 90% were seen once. Sequences were obtained from PBMCs or T cells enriched from blood (not recorded which). These TCRs come from a man between 40 and 49 years old who had recovered from COVID-19.

This clone is judged medium-sized (0.01 to 0.1%). V gene TRBV19 combines with J gene TRBJ2-7; 10 bases fit TRBD1. V dropped 5 bases and J dropped 3; count of bases not matched to a gene: 4. Germline CDR1 LNHDA, CDR2 SQIVND (reference sequence). This CDR3 is 14 amino acids long. CDR3 DNA: TGTGCCAGTAGTTCGACAGGGGGCCACTACGAGCAGTACTTC. Protein product: CASSSTGGHYEQYF.

The V call is TRBV29-1, the J call TRBJ1-2; D gene ambiguous. The V end was cut by 6 bases, the J end by 4 bases, with 15 bases between. The CDR3 spans 13 residues. CDR1 is SQVTM and CDR2 is ANQGSEA in the germline V gene. The CDR3 protein is CSVALGEGYGYTF. CDR3 coding DNA: TGCAGCGTGGCCCTCGGGGAGGGCTATGGCTACACCTTC.

DNA for the CDR3: TGCAGCGTTCAAGCTAGCGGGAGGTCTCCCTCTGGGGCCAACGTCCTGACTTTC. Translating gives CSVQASGRSPSGANVLTF. V is TRBV29-1 and J is TRBJ2-6; 11 nucleotides line up with TRBD2. The CDR3 contains 18 residues. V dropped 5 bases and J dropped 0; count of bases not matched to a gene: 9. Germline V gives CDR1 SQVTM, CDR2 ANQGSEA.

The gene calls are TRBV30 and TRBJ1-1, with D unclear. There are 13 residues in the CDR3. V was trimmed by 3 bases and J by 4 bases, leaving 12 bases between them. Looked up from germline, CDR1 is GTSNPN and CDR2 is SVGIG (reference sequence). CDR3 DNA: TGTGCCTGGAGCTATGTAACTAGCACTGAAGCTTTCTTT. Its translation: CAWSYVTSTEAFF.

Comment on this clone: Other nucleotide sequences from this sample produce the same CDR3. This chain uses TRBV27 with TRBJ1-2; D may be TRBD1 (6 bases). This CDR3 is 13 amino acids long. Germline V gives CDR1 MNHEY, CDR2 SMNVEV (reference sequence). Trimming removed 3 bases from V and 7 bases from J, with 12 bases in between. The CDR3, as DNA: TGTGCCAGCAGTTTTAAGGGGGGGGGTGGCTACACCTTC. This sequence encodes CASSFKGGGGYTF.

The sample holds a few counts of this clone. This chain links TRBV25-1 with TRBJ2-7; 8 bases align to TRBD1. V lost 1 base to trimming and J lost 5 bases; unmatched junction nucleotides: 7. Germline V gene data show CDR1 as MGHDK and CDR2 as SYGVNS. This CDR3 has 15 amino acids. CDR3 nucleotides: TGTGCCAGCAGTGAATCCGGACAGGGAAAGAACGAGCAGTACTTC. Its translation is CASSESGQGKNEQYF.

This clone is termed medium-sized. The gene calls are TRBV15 and TRBJ1-2, with D hard to call. Trimming left V 0 bases short and J 6 bases short, with 23 bases between. The germline CDR1 and CDR2 sequences are LNHNV and YYDKDF (reference sequence). The CDR3 sequence is 18 residues long. This CDR3 is CATSRDRRQEPFGNGYTF. The CDR3 DNA reads TGTGCCACCAGCAGAGATCGGCGGCAAGAGCCTTTTGGAAATGGCTACACCTTC.

This clone appeared a single time. The CDR3 here is CASSGEETQYF. The CDR3 DNA is TGTGCCAGCAGCGGAGAAGAGACCCAGTACTTC. The rearrangement joins TRBV9 to TRBJ2-5; D unclear. Between the trimmed V and J ends, which lost 3 bases and 3 bases, there was a span of 3 bases. The V gene's germline CDR1 is SGDLS and CDR2 YYNGEE. The CDR3 is 11 amino acids.

The CDR3 nucleotides are TGTGCCAGTAGTATAGGTAGGACAGGGAGGGAGACCCAGTACTTC. Its translation: CASSIGRTGRETQYF. The chain combines TRBV19 with TRBJ2-5, with 8 bases aligning to TRBD1. CDR1 is LNHDA, CDR2 SQIVND, per germline (reference sequence). Losses at the gene ends were 1 base for V and 5 bases for J; bases not matched to a gene: 6. CDR3 length: 15 amino acids.

CDR3 sequence reads: CASSSRFSGELFF. The CDR3 nucleotides read TGTGCCAGCAGTTCCCGGTTCTCCGGGGAGCTGTTTTTT. This rearrangement joins TRBV27 to TRBJ2-2; D is undetermined. The CDR3 is 13 amino acids. Germline lookup yields CDR1 MNHEY and CDR2 SMNVEV (reference sequence). The ends were cut back, 4 bases at V and 6 bases at J, with 9 bases in the middle.

V gene TRBV27 combines with J gene TRBJ2-7, with 16 nucleotides matching TRBD2. Trimming took 9 bases from V and 2 from J; bases not matched to a gene: 7. The germline CDR1 and CDR2 sequences are MNHEY and SMNVEV (reference sequence). The CDR3 has 16 residues. The CDR3 here is CASMGLAGGFTYEQYF. The CDR3 DNA is TGTGCCAGTATGGGACTAGCGGGGGGGTTTACCTACGAGCAGTACTTC.

V and J are TRBV6-5 and TRBJ1-4; 7 nucleotides match TRBD1. V trimming: 0 bases; J trimming: 7 bases; junction bases outside the gene matches: 5. The germline gives CDR1 MNHEY, CDR2 SVGAGI. The length of the CDR3 is 15 residues. The CDR3 DNA reads as TGTGCCAGCAGTTACTCGACGGCAGGGGGTGAAAAACTGTTTTTT. Protein: CASSYSTAGGEKLFF.

The CDR3, as DNA: TGTGCCAGCAGTTCGGGGGACAGGGTCTACGAGCAGTACTTC. It translates to CASSSGDRVYEQYF. J is TRBJ2-7 and V is TRBV27, with TRBD1 identical over 9 bases. Germline assignment: CDR1 MNHEY and CDR2 SMNVEV (reference sequence). This CDR3 spans 14 amino acids. Losses at the gene ends were 4 bases for V and 3 bases for J; bases not matched to a gene: 4.

The chain recombines TRBV7-2 with TRBJ2-4, with a tentative D call TRBD1 (6 bases). Germline CDR1 SGHTA, CDR2 FQGNSA. This CDR3 region has 13 residues. Trimming removed 5 bases at V and 9 bases at J, with 14 bases between. This CDR3 is CASSPSLGGIQYF. The CDR3 nucleotides read TGTGCCAGCAGCCCATCCTTAGGGGGCATTCAGTACTTC.

This chain joins TRBV7-9 and TRBJ2-7; D might be TRBD1 (5 bases). V lost 3 bases to trimming and J lost 2 bases, with 11 bases between them. Germline CDR1 and CDR2: SEHNR and FQNEAQ (reference sequence). The CDR3 runs to 14 residues. The CDR3 nucleotides read TGTGCCAGCAGCTTGTTAGGGGATACCTACGAGCAGTACTTC. This gives the protein CASSLLGDTYEQYF.

The chain couples TRBV29-1 to TRBJ1-1; 7 bases fit TRBD1. CDR3 length: 12 residues. With 6 bases clipped from V and 2 bases from J, the junction kept 3 bases outside the gene matches. CDR1 SQVTM and CDR2 ANQGSEA come from the germline V gene. The CDR3 DNA sequence: TGCAGCGTAGGGACAGCTAACACTGAAGCTTTCTTT. This translates into CSVGTANTEAFF.

As concerns this clone: A much larger clone sits a single nucleotide away, making a read error possible. Other DNA sequences from this sample encode an identical CDR3 as well. J is TRBJ2-7 and V is TRBV5-1; 7 bases line up with TRBD1. Germline assignment: CDR1 SGHRS and CDR2 YFSETQ. This CDR3 has 14 residues. Losses at the gene ends were 3 bases for V and 2 bases for J; bases not matched to a gene: 5. Here the CDR3 reads CASSYRQGPYEQYF. The CDR3 DNA is TGCGCCAGCAGCTACCGACAGGGCCCCTACGAGCAGTACTTC.

This sequence joins TRBV29-1 and TRBJ2-5; D might be TRBD2 (6 bases). Germline CDR1 SQVTM, CDR2 ANQGSEA. Trimming pared 5 bases from V and 9 bases from J, leaving 7 bases between. The CDR3 loop spans 9 amino acids. The CDR3 coding sequence is TGCAGCGTTTCGGGGGCCCAGTACTTC. This sequence encodes CSVSGAQYF.

J is TRBJ2-7 and V is TRBV28; 9 nucleotides match TRBD2. Trimming removed 1 base from V and 7 bases from J; junction bases left unmatched: 11. The germline CDR1 and CDR2 sequences are MDHEN and SYDVKM. The CDR3 length is 16 residues. The CDR3 DNA is TGTGCCAGCAGTTTATTTTCGGCGGGAGGGCCGGGAGAGCAGTACTTC. Translation gives CASSLFSAGGPGEQYF.

In this sample, this clone turned up a few times. The genes are TRBV10-3 and TRBJ2-1; a possible D gene is TRBD1 (6 bases). Germline assignment: CDR1 ENHRY and CDR2 SYGVKD. This CDR3 contains 12 residues. Trimming left V 3 bases short and J 8 bases short, with 8 bases between. The CDR3 DNA sequence: TGTGCCATCAGTGACAGGGGATATGAGCAGTTCTTC. Protein: CAISDRGYEQFF.

This sequence joins TRBV15 and TRBJ2-5; TRBD2 matches at 7 bases. Germline CDR1 reads LNHNV; CDR2 reads YYDKDF (reference sequence). V shed 1 base and J 0 bases; nucleotides not matched to a gene: 11. The CDR3 contains 18 residues. CDR3 residues: CATSRGYLAGVNQETQYF. The CDR3 nucleotides are TGTGCCACCAGCAGAGGGTATCTGGCGGGAGTAAACCAAGAGACCCAGTACTTC.

This sequence joins TRBV30 and TRBJ2-6; D remains unclear. Germline assignment: CDR1 GTSNPN and CDR2 SVGIG (reference sequence). Trimming took off 2 bases at V and 4 bases at J, with 6 bases between the two ends. The CDR3 sequence is 13 residues long. CDR3 loop: CAWSSRGANVLTF. CDR3 in DNA: TGTGCCTGGAGTTCCCGGGGGGCCAACGTCCTGACTTTC.

The genes are TRBV5-6 and TRBJ2-5; TRBD2 might be the D (6 bases). The CDR3 is 14 residues long. Germline values: CDR1 SGHDT, CDR2 YYEEEE. With 2 bases removed from V and 7 bases from J, the gap between germline ends came to 15 bases. The CDR3 loop reads CASSFGRGRGTQYF. The CDR3 DNA follows: TGTGCCAGCAGCTTTGGCCGGGGGAGAGGGACCCAGTACTTC. The full variable domain, with the rest looked up from reference TRBV5-6 and TRBJ2-5, is DAGVTQSPTHLIKTRGQQVTLRCSPKSGHDTVSWYQQALGQGPQFIFQYYEEEERQRGNFPDRFSGHQFPNYSSELNVNALLLGDSALYLCASSFGRGRGTQYFGPGTRLLVL.

V is TRBV9 and J is TRBJ2-4, with D perhaps matching TRBD2 (7 bases). V lost 4 bases and J lost 0, with 14 bases in between. Per germline, CDR1 SGDLS and CDR2 YYNGEE. The CDR3 extends over 16 amino acids. The CDR3: CASSTRGGQAKNIQYF. The CDR3 bases are TGTGCCAGCAGCACACGCGGGGGACAAGCCAAAAACATTCAGTACTTC.

The chain combines TRBV6-1 with TRBJ1-4; D remains unclear. The CDR3 length is 14 residues. Germline V CDR1 and CDR2: MNHNS, SASEGT. With 4 bases removed from V and 8 bases from J, the gap between germline ends came to 14 bases. The CDR3 nucleotides read TGTGCCAGCAGTGCCGGGATCGGACGGGAAAAACTGTTTTTT. Its translation: CASSAGIGREKLFF.

The V call is TRBV11-2, the J call TRBJ2-5; TRBD2 matches 8 bases. CDR1 is SGHAT and CDR2 is FQNNGV in the germline V gene. V lost 5 bases, J lost 1 base, and 12 bases stayed unmatched. There are 17 residues in the CDR3. CDR3 DNA: TGTGCCAGCAGCCCGCGGGGGGCCCTACTTCTCCAAGAGACCCAGTACTTC. Protein product: CASSPRGALLLQETQYF.

This chain links TRBV2 with TRBJ2-2; 9 bases map to TRBD1. Germline V gene lookup returns CDR1 SNHLY and CDR2 FYNNEI. CDR3 size: 18 residues. V was pared by 2 bases and J by 5 bases, with 12 bases of the junction left unmatched. The CDR3 protein is CASSEPIGGQGFTGELFF. As DNA, the CDR3 is TGTGCCAGCAGTGAACCTATCGGGGGACAGGGTTTTACCGGGGAGCTGTTTTTT.

The sample holds one count of this clone. The chain is built from TRBV6-2 or TRBV6-3 and TRBJ2-5; 7 bases map to TRBD2. J gave up 6 bases and V 2 bases, and 6 bases lay outside the gene matches. The CDR3 is made up of 14 amino acids. Germline V lookup: CDR1 MNHEY, CDR2 SVGEGT. CDR3 in DNA: TGTGCCAGCAGTTACGGGGGAGCGGGAAAGACCCAGTACTTC. This translates into CASSYGGAGKTQYF.

V gene TRBV6-5 combines with J gene TRBJ2-2, with D hard to call. V lost 8 bases and J lost 0, with 10 bases in between. Per germline, CDR1 MNHEY and CDR2 SVGAGI. CDR3 length: 14 residues. This chain's CDR3 is CASLRGANTGELFF. CDR3 coding DNA: TGTGCCAGCTTACGAGGAGCGAACACCGGGGAGCTGTTTTTT.

The CDR3 protein is CASSAGRASTEAFF. The DNA of the CDR3 is TGTGCCAGCAGCGCCGGCAGGGCATCTACTGAAGCTTTCTTT. The genes are TRBV9 and TRBJ1-1; D might be TRBD1 (5 bases). V was trimmed by 3 bases and J by 5 bases, leaving 14 bases between them. The germline V gene has CDR1 SGDLS and CDR2 YYNGEE. This CDR3 has 14 residues.

The V and J genes are TRBV10-3 and TRBJ1-2; possibly TRBD1 for D (6 bases). Deletions cut 11 bases from V and 3 bases from J, with 19 bases between. This CDR3 spans 14 amino acids. In germline, CDR1 is ENHRY, CDR2 SYGVKD. CDR3 in amino acids: CAPPGRGRHYGYTF. The DNA of the CDR3 is TGTGCCCCCCCGGGCAGGGGACGTCACTATGGCTACACCTTC.

This chain joins TRBV19 and TRBJ2-7; perhaps TRBD2 as D (6 bases). The ends were cut back, 4 bases at V and 2 bases at J, with 12 bases in the middle. Looked up from germline, CDR1 is LNHDA and CDR2 is SQIVND (reference sequence). This CDR3 comprises 14 residues. DNA of the CDR3: TGTGCCAGTAGTAGGGGACTCGAAGCCTACGAGCAGTACTTC. Translation gives CASSRGLEAYEQYF.